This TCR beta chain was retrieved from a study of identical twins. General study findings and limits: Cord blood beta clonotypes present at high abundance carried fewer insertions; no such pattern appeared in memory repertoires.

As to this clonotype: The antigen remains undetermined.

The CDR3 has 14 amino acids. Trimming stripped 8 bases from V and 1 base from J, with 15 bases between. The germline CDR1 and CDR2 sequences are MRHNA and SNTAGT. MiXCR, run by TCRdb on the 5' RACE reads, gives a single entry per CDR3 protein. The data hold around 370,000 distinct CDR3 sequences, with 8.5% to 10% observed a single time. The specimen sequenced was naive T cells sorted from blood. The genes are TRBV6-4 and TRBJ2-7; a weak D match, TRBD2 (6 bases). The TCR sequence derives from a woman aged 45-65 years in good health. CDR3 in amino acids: CASQEGFRSYEQYF. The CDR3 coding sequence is TGTGCCAGCCAGGAGGGGTTTAGATCCTACGAGCAGTACTTC.